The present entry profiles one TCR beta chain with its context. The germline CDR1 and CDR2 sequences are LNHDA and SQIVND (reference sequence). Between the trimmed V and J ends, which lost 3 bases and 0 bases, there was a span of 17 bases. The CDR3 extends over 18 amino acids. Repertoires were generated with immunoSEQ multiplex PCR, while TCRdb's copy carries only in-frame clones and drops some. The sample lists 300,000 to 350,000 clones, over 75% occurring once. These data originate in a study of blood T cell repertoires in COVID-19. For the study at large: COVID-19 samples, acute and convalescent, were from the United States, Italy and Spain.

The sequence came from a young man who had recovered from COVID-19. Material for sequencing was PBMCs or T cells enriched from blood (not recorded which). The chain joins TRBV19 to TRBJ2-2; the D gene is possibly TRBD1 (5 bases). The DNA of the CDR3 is TGTGCCAGTAGTATGCGCGCAGGGTTTAACGCGAACACCGGGGAGCTGTTTTTT. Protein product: CASSMRAGFNANTGELFF.